These T cell receptor beta chains were read from a single sample in a study of blood T cell repertoires in COVID-19. Profiling relied on immunoSEQ multiplex PCR, and the TCRdb table lists in-frame clones only, not all of them. The sample lists some 17,000 clones; approximately 80% were seen once. Sample: peripheral blood. The receptors were sampled from a woman in her sixties or seventies with active COVID-19. The CDR3 runs from the conserved cysteine through the conserved F or W. D genes are given only for firm matches. The size field is filled for only some rows; it gives once, few, many or a size class.

V	size	J	D	CDR3	DNA
TRBV28	NA	TRBJ1-6	TRBD1	CASSPETGGSSPLHF	TGTGCCAGCAGTCCCGAGACAGGGGGCAGTTCACCCCTCCACTTT
TRBV9	NA	TRBJ2-7	TRBD1	CASSVGQGIYEQYF	TGTGCCAGCAGCGTAGGACAGGGTATCTACGAGCAGTACTTC
TRBV11-1	NA	TRBJ2-6	NA	CASSLLFSGANVLTF	TGTGCCAGCAGCTTACTATTCTCTGGGGCCAACGTCCTGACTTTC
TRBV11-3	NA	TRBJ2-3	NA	CASSYRTASSTDTQYF	TGTGCCAGCAGCTACCGGACAGCTTCTAGCACAGATACGCAGTATTTT
TRBV19	NA	TRBJ1-6	TRBD1	CASSDSGTGISPLHF	TGTGCCAGTTCTGACTCCGGGACAGGGATCTCACCCCTCCACTTT
TRBV28	few	TRBJ2-3	NA	CASSLEGVTYGGTDTQYF	TGTGCCAGCAGTTTAGAAGGGGTAACGTATGGGGGCACAGATACGCAGTATTTT
TRBV7-3	NA	TRBJ2-1	NA	CASSPRQGTYNEQFF	TGTGCCAGCAGCCCCCGGCAGGGAACCTACAATGAGCAGTTCTTC
TRBV28	NA	TRBJ2-2	NA	CASSLAATGELFF	TGTGCCAGCAGTTTGGCAGCGACCGGGGAGCTGTTTTTT
TRBV7-2	NA	TRBJ2-3	TRBD2	CASSRGLGWGTDTQYF	TGTGCCAGCAGCCGCGGACTAGGCTGGGGCACAGATACGCAGTATTTT
TRBV3-1/TRBV3-2	NA	TRBJ1-2	NA	CASSQGPGHYGYTF	TGTGCCAGCAGCCAAGGTCCAGGGCACTATGGCTACACCTTC
TRBV6-2/TRBV6-3	NA	TRBJ2-3	NA	CASSYLQGRSTDTQYF	TGTGCCAGCAGTTACCTCCAGGGGAGATCCACAGATACGCAGTATTTT
TRBV28	NA	TRBJ2-1	NA	CASSLAGTLNEQFF	TGTGCCAGCAGCCTAGCCGGGACACTCAATGAGCAGTTCTTC
TRBV19	NA	TRBJ2-3	NA	CASSMASTDTQYF	TGTGCCAGTAGTATGGCTAGCACAGATACGCAGTATTTT
TRBV24-1	NA	TRBJ2-3	TRBD2	CATSDPFSLTSADTQYF	TGTGCCACCAGTGATCCTTTTTCCCTTACTAGCGCAGATACGCAGTATTTT
TRBV19	NA	TRBJ2-5	NA	CASSTSGQRRQETQYF	TGTGCCAGTAGCACATCTGGACAGCGAAGACAAGAGACCCAGTACTTC
TRBV28	medium-sized	TRBJ1-6	NA	CASTQTSDSYNSPLHF	TGTGCCAGCACCCAAACCTCCGACAGCTATAATTCACCCCTCCACTTT
TRBV24-1	NA	TRBJ2-3	TRBD2	CATALAGGRDTQYF	TGTGCCACTGCACTAGCGGGAGGCAGGGATACGCAGTATTTT
TRBV2	once	TRBJ1-5	TRBD1	CAKGQGTDQPQHF	TGTGCCAAGGGACAGGGAACGGATCAGCCCCAGCATTTT
TRBV19	NA	TRBJ2-1	TRBD2	CASSIREGYNEQFF	TGTGCCAGTAGTATTCGGGAGGGATACAATGAGCAGTTCTTC
TRBV5-1	NA	TRBJ1-2	NA	CASSQVDKTYGYTF	TGCGCCAGCAGTCAGGTCGACAAAACATATGGCTACACCTTC
TRBV29-1	NA	TRBJ2-5	TRBD2	CSVLAGEETQYF	TGCAGCGTCCTAGCGGGTGAAGAGACCCAGTACTTC
TRBV21-1	NA	TRBJ1-2	NA	CASSKPREAYGYTF	TGTGCCAGCAGCAAACCCAGGGAGGCCTATGGCTACACCTTC
TRBV7-8	NA	TRBJ2-7	NA	CASSLSSGTSSYEQYF	TGTGCCAGCAGCCTCAGTTCCGGGACTTCATCCTACGAGCAGTACTTC
TRBV11-2	NA	TRBJ2-7	TRBD2	CASCPGGSGEQYF	TGTGCCAGCTGTCCCGGCGGGAGCGGGGAGCAGTACTTC
TRBV27	few	TRBJ1-5	NA	CASSRNREMKPQHF	TGTGCCAGCAGCCGTAACAGGGAGATGAAGCCCCAGCATTTT
TRBV19	NA	TRBJ2-2	TRBD1	CASSPLDRDAGELFF	TGTGCCAGTAGTCCCCTGGACAGGGACGCCGGGGAGCTGTTTTTT
TRBV11-2	NA	TRBJ2-2	TRBD2	CASRRTSGSIGELFF	TGTGCCAGCAGGCGGACTAGCGGGAGCATCGGGGAGCTGTTTTTT
TRBV6-1	NA	TRBJ1-5	NA	CASSEEEPLVVQPQHF	TGTGCCAGCAGTGAAGAAGAGCCCCTGGTCGTTCAGCCCCAGCATTTT
TRBV9	NA	TRBJ2-1	NA	CASSVGLISSYNEQFF	TGTGCCAGCAGCGTTGGACTAATCAGCTCCTACAATGAGCAGTTCTTC
TRBV27	NA	TRBJ2-3	NA	CASSRSGGSFADTQYF	TGTGCCAGCAGTCGGTCGGGTGGGAGCTTCGCAGATACGCAGTATTTT
TRBV5-5	few	TRBJ1-5	NA	CASSLLLGTDSNQPQHF	TGTGCCAGCAGCTTACTATTAGGGACTGATAGCAATCAGCCCCAGCATTTT
TRBV5-1	NA	TRBJ2-1	NA	CASSLARGEADNEQFF	TGCGCCAGCAGCTTGGCCAGGGGGGAGGCTGACAATGAGCAGTTCTTC
TRBV5-1	NA	TRBJ1-1	NA	CASSLEAGYTEAFF	TGCGCCAGCAGCTTGGAGGCAGGATACACTGAAGCTTTCTTT
TRBV5-1	once	TRBJ1-1	NA	CASSLGGNTEAFF	TGCGCCAGCAGCCTAGGGGGGAACACTGAAGCTTTCTTT
TRBV6-5	NA	TRBJ2-5	NA	CASSSSEGAKTQYF	TGTGCCAGCAGTTCCAGCGAGGGCGCCAAGACCCAGTACTTC
TRBV28	NA	TRBJ2-5	TRBD2	CATSGAAGGETQYF	TGTGCGACCAGCGGGGCCGCAGGCGGGGAGACCCAGTACTTC
TRBV2	NA	TRBJ2-7	NA	CAVRSSGLSYEQYF	TGTGCCGTCCGATCGAGCGGTCTCTCCTACGAGCAGTACTTC
TRBV28	NA	TRBJ2-5	NA	CASSLSIETQYF	TGTGCCAGCAGTTTAAGCATAGAGACCCAGTACTTC
TRBV28	few	TRBJ2-7	NA	CASSFGRGRSHEQYF	TGTGCCAGCAGTTTCGGCCGGGGTCGAAGCCACGAGCAGTACTTC
TRBV7-9	NA	TRBJ2-3	TRBD2	CASSVAGVSTDTQYF	TGTGCCAGCAGCGTAGCGGGAGTAAGCACAGATACGCAGTATTTT
TRBV10-3	NA	TRBJ2-1	NA	CAISDVSEQFF	TGTGCCATCAGTGACGTATCTGAGCAGTTCTTC
TRBV29-1	NA	TRBJ2-7	TRBD2	CSVGSGRASEQYF	TGCAGCGTTGGGAGCGGGAGGGCAAGTGAGCAGTACTTC
TRBV24-1	NA	TRBJ2-2	TRBD2	CATSETGTSGITGELFF	TGTGCCACCAGTGAAACCGGGACTAGCGGGATCACCGGGGAGCTGTTTTTT
TRBV28	NA	TRBJ2-7	NA	CASSLLQGGYEQYF	TGTGCCAGCAGTTTATTACAGGGCGGTTACGAGCAGTACTTC
TRBV4-3	few	TRBJ1-1	NA	CASSQEGGASTFF	TGCGCCAGCAGCCAAGAGGGGGGGGCATCGACTTTCTTT
TRBV7-2	NA	TRBJ2-7	NA	CASSLLLSSYEQYF	TGTGCCAGCAGCTTACTGCTGAGCTCCTACGAGCAGTACTTC
TRBV20-1	NA	TRBJ2-7	TRBD1	CSASIPQGDYEQYF	TGCAGTGCCAGTATCCCCCAGGGGGACTACGAGCAGTACTTC
TRBV6-5	few	TRBJ1-2	NA	CASSYSSGINYGYTF	TGTGCCAGCAGTTACTCATCGGGGATTAACTATGGCTACACCTTC
TRBV7-8	NA	TRBJ2-2	NA	CASSPMSLNTGELFF	TGTGCCAGCAGTCCAATGTCACTAAACACCGGGGAGCTGTTTTTT
TRBV11-2	NA	TRBJ2-7	NA	CASRRGGLSYEQYF	TGTGCCAGCAGGAGGGGAGGTCTGTCCTACGAGCAGTACTTC
TRBV14	once	TRBJ2-1	TRBD1	CASSAAGTAYNEQFF	TGTGCCAGCAGCGCGGCCGGGACAGCTTACAATGAGCAGTTCTTC
TRBV3-1/TRBV3-2	NA	TRBJ2-1	NA	CASSQGTQGLYNEQFF	TGTGCCAGCAGCCAAGGTACACAGGGCCTCTACAATGAGCAGTTCTTC